The present T cell receptor (beta chain) was sequenced within a study of blood T cells in healthy people across ages. Primed by a sample-barcoded 5' primer and a J-beta primer mix, a second PCR proceeded for roughly 7 to 12 cycles. TCRdb re-called the 5' RACE reads with MiXCR, one entry per CDR3 protein. The sample lists approximately 800,000 distinct CDR3 sequences, about 55% occurring once. This TCR came from an elderly man in good health. What was sequenced was blood.

This chain's CDR3 is CASSLAPGTDGSYEQYF. The CDR3 bases are TGCGCCAGCAGCTTGGCGCCCGGGACGGACGGATCCTACGAGCAGTACTTC. V is TRBV5-1 and J is TRBJ2-7; either TRBD1 or TRBD2 may fit D (5 bases each). Germline assignment: CDR1 SGHRS and CDR2 YFSETQ. CDR3 length: 17 residues. Between the trimmed V and J ends, which lost 0 bases and 1 base, there was a span of 17 bases.